This TCR beta chain emerged from a study of early stage breast cancer tumors. The overall study: Most of the 16 invasive tumors were ER+, PR+ and HER2-. Samples were sequenced at approximately 10-fold average coverage. Invasive lobular carcinomas made up about 30% of the 12 ER+/PR+/HER2- tumors.

V shed 5 bases and J shed 3 bases, with 17 bases lying between them. The CDR3 contains 16 residues. Germline CDR1 LNHNV, CDR2 YYDKDF (reference sequence). Regarding this clone: No antigen is known for it.

The repertoire was sequenced with immunoSEQ multiplex PCR; TCRdb's copy has only in-frame clones and lacks some. Here the sample spans tens of thousands of clones, over 65% being singletons. Study results and limitations: Chain pairing and CD4, CD8 or FOXP3 expression were not captured.

The sequenced material came from blood. This sequence was found in a person aged 30 to 39 with breast cancer. The V call is TRBV15, the J call TRBJ2-1; a weak D match, TRBD2 (7 bases). CDR3 in DNA: TGTGCCACCAGCTCATCCGGGGGGCGGGGCTACAATGAGCAGTTCTTC. It encodes CATSSSGGRGYNEQFF.